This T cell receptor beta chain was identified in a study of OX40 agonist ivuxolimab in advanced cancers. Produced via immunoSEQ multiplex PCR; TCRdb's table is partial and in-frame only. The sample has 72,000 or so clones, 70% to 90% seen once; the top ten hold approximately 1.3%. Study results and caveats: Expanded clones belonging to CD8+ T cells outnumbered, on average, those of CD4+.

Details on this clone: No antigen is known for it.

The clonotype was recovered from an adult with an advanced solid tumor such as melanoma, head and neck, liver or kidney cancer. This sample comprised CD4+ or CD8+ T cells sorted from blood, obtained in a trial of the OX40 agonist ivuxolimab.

In nucleotides, the CDR3 is TGTGCCAGCAGTTTATCAGGGGCACCAGATACGCAGTATTTT. It codes for CASSLSGAPDTQYF. The rearrangement uses TRBV28 and TRBJ2-3, with D possibly matching TRBD1 (6 bases). CDR1 and CDR2 (germline): MDHEN, SYDVKM. Trimming left V 1 base short and J 4 bases short, with 9 bases between. The CDR3 totals 14 residues.